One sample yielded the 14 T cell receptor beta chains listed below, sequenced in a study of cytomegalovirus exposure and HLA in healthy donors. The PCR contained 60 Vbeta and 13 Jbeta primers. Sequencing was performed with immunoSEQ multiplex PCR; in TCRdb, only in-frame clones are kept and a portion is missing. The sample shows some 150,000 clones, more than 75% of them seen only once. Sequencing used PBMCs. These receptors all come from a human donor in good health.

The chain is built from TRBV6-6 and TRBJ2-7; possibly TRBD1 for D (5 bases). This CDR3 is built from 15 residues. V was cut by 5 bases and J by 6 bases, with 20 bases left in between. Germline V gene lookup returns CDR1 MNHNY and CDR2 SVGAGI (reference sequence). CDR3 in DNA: TGTGCCAGCAGTGACCATGGCAGGGTCTCGGGCGAGCAGTACTTC. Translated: CASSDHGRVSGEQYF.

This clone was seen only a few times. The chain's CDR3 is CASSQGQGRNEQYF. In DNA, the CDR3 is TGTGCCAGCAGCCAAGGACAGGGTCGCAACGAGCAGTACTTC. The rearrangement links TRBV7-3 to TRBJ2-7, with 8 nucleotides matching TRBD1. The CDR3 loop spans 14 amino acids. V lost 5 bases, J lost 5 bases, and 8 bases stayed unmatched. Germline V lookup: CDR1 SGHTA, CDR2 FQGTGA.

DNA of the CDR3: TGTGCCACCAGCAGAGATTTAGGACAGGGGACCTTTAGCTCCTACGAGCAGTACTTC. Protein product: CATSRDLGQGTFSSYEQYF. V and J are TRBV15 and TRBJ2-7; 9 positions match TRBD1. Germline CDR1 and CDR2: LNHNV and YYDKDF (reference sequence). CDR3 size: 19 residues. V was pared by 0 bases and J by 0 bases, with 12 bases of the junction left unmatched.

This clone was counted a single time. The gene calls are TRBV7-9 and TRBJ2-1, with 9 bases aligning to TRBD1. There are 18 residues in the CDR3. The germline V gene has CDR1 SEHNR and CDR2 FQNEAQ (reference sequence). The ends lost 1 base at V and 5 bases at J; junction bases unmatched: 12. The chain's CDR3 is CASSLDSTGTGIHNEQFF. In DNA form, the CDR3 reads TGTGCCAGCAGCTTAGATTCCACCGGGACAGGGATTCACAATGAGCAGTTCTTC.

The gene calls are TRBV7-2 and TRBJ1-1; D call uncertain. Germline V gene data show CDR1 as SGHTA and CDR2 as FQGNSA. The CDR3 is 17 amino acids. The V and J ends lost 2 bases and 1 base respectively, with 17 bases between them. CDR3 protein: CASSLFFVLVGNTEAFF. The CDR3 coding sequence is TGTGCCAGCAGCTTATTTTTCGTGTTGGTCGGGAACACTGAAGCTTTCTTT.

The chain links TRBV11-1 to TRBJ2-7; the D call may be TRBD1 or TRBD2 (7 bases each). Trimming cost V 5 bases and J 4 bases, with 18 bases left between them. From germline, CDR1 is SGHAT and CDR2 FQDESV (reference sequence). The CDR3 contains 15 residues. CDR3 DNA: TGTGCCAGCAGCCTAGGGGGCGGGAGAATGTACGAGCAGTACTTC. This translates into CASSLGGGRMYEQYF.

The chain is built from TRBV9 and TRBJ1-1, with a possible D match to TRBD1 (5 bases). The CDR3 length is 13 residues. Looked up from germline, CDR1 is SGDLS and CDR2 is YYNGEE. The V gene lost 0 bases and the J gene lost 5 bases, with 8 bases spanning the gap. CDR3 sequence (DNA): TGTGCCAGCAGCGTAGCTACAGGTACTGAAGCTTTCTTT. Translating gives CASSVATGTEAFF.

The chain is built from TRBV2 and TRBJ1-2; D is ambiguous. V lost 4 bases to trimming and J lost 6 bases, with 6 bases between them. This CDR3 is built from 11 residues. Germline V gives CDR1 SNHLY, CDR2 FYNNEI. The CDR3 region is CASSVVDGYTF. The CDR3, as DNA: TGTGCCAGCAGTGTCGTAGATGGCTACACCTTC.

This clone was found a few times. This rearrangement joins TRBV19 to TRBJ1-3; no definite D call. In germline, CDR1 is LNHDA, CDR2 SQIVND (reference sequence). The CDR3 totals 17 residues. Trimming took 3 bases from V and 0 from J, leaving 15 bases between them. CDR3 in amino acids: CASSIHGELSSGNTIYF. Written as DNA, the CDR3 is TGTGCCAGTAGTATTCATGGAGAATTGAGCTCTGGAAACACCATATATTTT.

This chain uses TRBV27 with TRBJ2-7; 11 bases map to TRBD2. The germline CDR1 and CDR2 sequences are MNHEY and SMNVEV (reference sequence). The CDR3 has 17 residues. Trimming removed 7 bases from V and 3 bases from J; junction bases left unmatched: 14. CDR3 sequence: CASTRRLAGGSNYEQYF. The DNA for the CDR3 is TGTGCCAGCACCCGGAGGCTAGCGGGAGGCTCAAACTACGAGCAGTACTTC.

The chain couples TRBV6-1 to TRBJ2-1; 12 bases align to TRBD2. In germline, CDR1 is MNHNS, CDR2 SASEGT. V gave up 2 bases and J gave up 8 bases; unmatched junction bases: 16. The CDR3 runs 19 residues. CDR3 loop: CASSEYGASGRAVLDEQFF. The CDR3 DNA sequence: TGTGCCAGCAGTGAATATGGGGCTAGCGGGAGGGCCGTTTTGGATGAGCAGTTCTTC.

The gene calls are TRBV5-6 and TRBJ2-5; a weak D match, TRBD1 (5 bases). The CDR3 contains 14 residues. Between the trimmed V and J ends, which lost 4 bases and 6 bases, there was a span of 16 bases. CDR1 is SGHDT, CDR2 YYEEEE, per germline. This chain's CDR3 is CASSTRQWGKTQYF. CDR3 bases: TGTGCCAGCAGCACGAGACAGTGGGGCAAGACCCAGTACTTC.

CDR3 loop: CASEMNTEAFF. CDR3 in DNA: TGTGCCAGCGAGATGAACACTGAAGCTTTCTTT. J is TRBJ1-1 and V is TRBV6-1; D gene ambiguous. Germline V gene sequence: CDR1 MNHNS, CDR2 SASEGT. V was cut by 8 bases and J by 0 bases, with 4 bases left in between. This CDR3 is built from 11 residues.

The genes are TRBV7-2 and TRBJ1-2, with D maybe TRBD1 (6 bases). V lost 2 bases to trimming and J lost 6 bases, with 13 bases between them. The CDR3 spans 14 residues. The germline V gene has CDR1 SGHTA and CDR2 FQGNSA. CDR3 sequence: CASSLRQGSNGYTF. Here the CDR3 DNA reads TGTGCCAGCAGCTTACGCCAGGGGAGTAATGGCTACACCTTC.